One and the same sample provided the 29 T cell receptor beta chains below, sequenced in a study of blood T cell repertoires in COVID-19. Generated by immunoSEQ multiplex PCR, the TCRdb table keeps only in-frame clones and is missing some. The table includes about 86,000 clones, around 80% detected once. The sample was peripheral blood. The receptors shown here come from a man between 65 and 79 years old with acute or convalescent COVID-19.

This clone was found once. The chain joins TRBV4-1 to TRBJ1-1; D unresolved. V lost 0 bases and J 3 bases, leaving 14 bases between the germline ends. CDR1 MGHRA and CDR2 YSYEKL come from the germline V gene. The CDR3 totals 16 residues. The CDR3 DNA reads as TGCGCCAGCAGCCAAGATCCAGGTCCCTCGGACACTGAAGCTTTCTTT. It codes for CASSQDPGPSDTEAFF.

The chain couples TRBV29-1 to TRBJ1-2; D perhaps matches TRBD1 (6 bases). Between the trimmed V and J ends, which lost 6 bases and 6 bases, there was a span of 17 bases. The CDR3 is 13 residues long. The germline CDR1 and CDR2 sequences are SQVTM and ANQGSEA. CDR3 residues: CSVVRIGGHGYTF. CDR3 coding DNA: TGCAGCGTCGTAAGGATAGGGGGTCATGGCTACACCTTC.

This rearrangement joins TRBV5-6 to TRBJ1-3; D might be TRBD1 (5 bases). The V gene's germline CDR1 is SGHDT and CDR2 YYEEEE. V was pared by 3 bases and J by 4 bases, with 20 bases between. There are 17 residues in the CDR3. CDR3 sequence (DNA): TGTGCCAGCAGCTCGACCGGACAAATGTTGCTAGGAAACACCATATATTTT. It yields the protein CASSSTGQMLLGNTIYF.

CDR3 DNA: TGTGCCAGCAGCCGGACTAGCGGGGGGTCAACCCAGAACAATGAGCAGTTCTTC. It codes for CASSRTSGGSTQNNEQFF. V usage is TRBV3-1 (or the pseudogene TRBV3-2) and J usage is TRBJ2-1; 14 nucleotides align to TRBD2. The CDR3 consists of 18 residues. Germline V gene sequence: CDR1 LGHDT, CDR2 YNNKEL (reference sequence). Unmatched junction bases numbered 10, after V lost 4 bases and J lost 5 bases.

V is TRBV5-1 and J is TRBJ2-2; TRBD2 aligns across 7 bases. This CDR3 is built from 14 residues. CDR1 and CDR2 from the germline V gene are SGHRS and YFSETQ. The V segment lost 3 bases and the J segment 6 bases; nucleotides outside the gene matches: 5. CDR3 sequence reads: CASSSTAGPGELFF. In DNA form, the CDR3 reads TGCGCCAGCAGCTCGACAGCGGGACCCGGGGAGCTGTTTTTT.

This chain joins TRBV18 and TRBJ1-1; 10 bases map to TRBD1. Germline lookup yields CDR1 KGHSH and CDR2 LQKENI. The CDR3 runs 13 residues. V lost 6 bases to trimming and J lost 6 bases; unmatched junction nucleotides: 4. The CDR3 DNA reads TGTGCCAGCTCCGGGACAGGGGAGGCTGAAGCTTTCTTT. Translating it yields CASSGTGEAEAFF.

This chain links TRBV3-1 (or the pseudogene TRBV3-2) with TRBJ2-7, with 12 nucleotides matching TRBD1. Per the germline V gene, CDR1 is LGHDT and CDR2 is YNNKEL (reference sequence). The CDR3 has 13 amino acids. Trimming cost V 4 bases and J 9 bases; bases outside gene matches: 4. The CDR3 DNA reads as TGTGCCAGCAGCCCTGGGACAGGGGGCCTGCAGTACTTC. It is translated as CASSPGTGGLQYF.

This chain joins TRBV20-1 and TRBJ1-3, with D possibly matching TRBD1 (5 bases). The germline gives CDR1 DFQATT, CDR2 SNEGSKA (reference sequence). Trimming stripped 3 bases from V and 4 bases from J, with 16 bases between. CDR3 length equals 15 residues. CDR3: CSASRGAQDGNTIYF. The CDR3 DNA follows: TGCAGTGCTAGTAGAGGTGCACAGGACGGAAACACCATATATTTT.

The V call is TRBV6-5, the J call TRBJ2-5, with TRBD1 as a possible D gene (5 bases). V lost 0 bases, J lost 4 bases, and 12 bases lay in between. CDR3 length: 15 amino acids. Germline CDR1 and CDR2: MNHEY and SVGAGI. In DNA form, the CDR3 reads TGTGCCAGCAGTTACTCGGCAGGGTCCGGAGAGACCCAGTACTTC. Translated, it gives CASSYSAGSGETQYF.

This clone was seen only once. The chain couples TRBV12-3 or TRBV12-4 to TRBJ1-2; 7 positions match TRBD1. The CDR3 consists of 13 residues. With V trimmed by 4 bases and J by 8 bases, 7 bases remained unmatched. CDR3 region: CASSSNRGSGYTF. CDR3 in DNA: TGTGCCAGCAGTTCTAACAGGGGTAGCGGCTACACCTTC.

The DNA of the CDR3 is TGTGCCAGCAGCTTATCCCCAGGGGGCCAAACCTACGAGCAGTACGTC. It codes for CASSLSPGGQTYEQYV. The rearrangement links TRBV7-8 to TRBJ2-7; 8 bases align to TRBD1. The CDR3 runs 16 residues. Germline CDR1 SGHVS, CDR2 FQNEAQ. Trimming took 2 bases from V and 2 from J; bases not matched to a gene: 8.

The rearrangement joins TRBV6-1 to TRBJ2-1; D might be TRBD1 (7 bases). The CDR3 has 17 amino acids. Between the trimmed V and J ends, which lost 4 bases and 2 bases, there was a span of 18 bases. Germline CDR1 MNHNS, CDR2 SASEGT. The CDR3 DNA sequence: TGTGCCAGCAGTGCTCCCCGAGGAGGGGGCGCCTACAATGAGCAGTTCTTC. Amino acids: CASSAPRGGGAYNEQFF.

V is TRBV7-9 and J is TRBJ1-4; D uncertain. Per the germline V gene, CDR1 is SEHNR and CDR2 is FQNEAQ (reference sequence). CDR3 size: 15 residues. V was trimmed by 1 base and J by 8 bases, leaving 14 bases between them. In DNA, the CDR3 is TGTGCCAGCAGCTTAGATGGAGGGATGAGGGAAAAACTGTTTTTT. It yields the protein CASSLDGGMREKLFF.

The chain employs TRBV6-4 and TRBJ1-5; TRBD1 matches 9 bases. V dropped 7 bases and J dropped 2; count of bases not matched to a gene: 12. The CDR3 consists of 17 residues. Per the germline V gene, CDR1 is MRHNA and CDR2 is SNTAGT. The CDR3 loop reads CASTQGTGPDCNQPQHF. In DNA form, the CDR3 reads TGTGCCAGCACGCAAGGGACAGGGCCTGATTGCAATCAGCCCCAGCATTTT.

This clone was counted a few times. The chain couples TRBV28 to TRBJ1-5; perhaps TRBD1 as D (5 bases). The length of the CDR3 is 14 residues. Trimming stripped 5 bases from V and 0 bases from J, with 8 bases between. CDR1 MDHEN and CDR2 SYDVKM come from the germline V gene. DNA of the CDR3: TGTGCCAGCAGTCCGACAGTTAGCAATCAGCCCCAGCATTTT. Protein sequence: CASSPTVSNQPQHF.

The chain uses TRBV14 and TRBJ2-4; 8 nucleotides agree with TRBD1. Germline V gene data show CDR1 as SGHDN and CDR2 as FVKESK. Germline trimming cut 2 bases from V and 8 bases from J; bases unmatched to any gene: 5. The CDR3 is made up of 14 amino acids. CDR3: CASSQPGGRDIQYF. The DNA for the CDR3 is TGTGCCAGCAGCCAACCAGGGGGCCGGGACATTCAGTACTTC. Full variable domain (rest looked up from reference TRBV14 and TRBJ2-4): EAGVTQFPSHSVIEKGQTVTLRCDPISGHDNLYWYRRVMGKEIKFLLHFVKESKQDESGMPNNRFLAERTGGTYSTLKVQPAELEDSGVYFCASSQPGGRDIQYFGAGTRLSVL.

The chain is built from TRBV7-9 and TRBJ2-7, with 8 positions matching TRBD1. The CDR3 loop spans 15 amino acids. Trimming at V came to 5 bases and at J to 3 bases, leaving 9 bases not matched to a gene. Germline CDR1 is SEHNR and CDR2 is FQNEAQ (reference sequence). The DNA for the CDR3 is TGTGCCAGCAGCCCGCGACAGGGGATGGGCTACGAGCAGTACTTC. As protein: CASSPRQGMGYEQYF.

This clone was seen a single time. This chain links TRBV9 with TRBJ2-1; 11 bases are a match to TRBD1. CDR3 length: 15 amino acids. V was clipped by 4 bases and J by 8 bases; unmatched bases: 8. Germline V lookup: CDR1 SGDLS, CDR2 YYNGEE. The CDR3: CASSTRDRGLDEQFF. CDR3 DNA: TGTGCCAGCAGCACCCGGGACAGGGGGTTGGATGAGCAGTTCTTC.

This chain uses TRBV10-2 with TRBJ1-1; 7 nucleotides align to TRBD1. CDR1 is WSHSY and CDR2 is SAAADI in the germline V gene. The trim removed 4 bases at V and 7 bases at J, leaving 3 bases unmatched. This CDR3 has 12 residues. The CDR3 bases are TGCGCCAGCAGTGGAGGGGGCGTTGAAGCTTTCTTT. Protein product: CASSGGGVEAFF.

The chain employs TRBV3-1 (or the pseudogene TRBV3-2) and TRBJ2-5; D possibly corresponds to TRBD1 (6 bases). The CDR3 extends over 15 amino acids. The germline gives CDR1 LGHDT, CDR2 YNNKEL (reference sequence). Trimming left V 5 bases short and J 4 bases short, with 17 bases between. The CDR3 DNA is TGTGCCAGCAGCTCCAGGGGTCCCCGATCAGAGACCCAGTACTTC. It yields the protein CASSSRGPRSETQYF.

The chain has TRBV9 and TRBJ1-1; D is possibly TRBD1 (6 bases). Germline V lookup: CDR1 SGDLS, CDR2 YYNGEE. Trimming removed 4 bases from V and 10 bases from J, with 20 bases in between. This CDR3 contains 14 residues. The CDR3 DNA follows: TGTGCCAGCAGCCCGACCACAGAGGGGGGGAGAGCTTTCTTT. Translation gives CASSPTTEGGRAFF. The full variable domain, completed using reference TRBV9 and TRBJ1-1, is DSGVTQTPKHLITATGQRVTLRCSPRSGDLSVYWYQQSLDQGLQFLIQYYNGEERAKGNILERFSAQQFPDLHSELNLSSLELGDSALYFCASSPTTEGGRAFFGQGTRLTVV.

The chain joins TRBV18 to TRBJ1-3; no firm D call. This CDR3 has 15 amino acids. V was trimmed by 3 bases and J by 0 bases, leaving 9 bases between them. Germline V CDR1 and CDR2: KGHSH, LQKENI. The CDR3 spells CASSPGLGSGNTIYF. The CDR3 DNA follows: TGTGCCAGCTCACCTGGACTGGGCTCTGGAAACACCATATATTTT.

This clone appeared a few times. The V gene is TRBV25-1, the J gene TRBJ1-2; D gene uncertain. V was clipped by 5 bases and J by 4 bases, with 8 bases between them. The CDR3 extends over 12 amino acids. Germline V lookup: CDR1 MGHDK, CDR2 SYGVNS. The CDR3 loop reads CASSRGSYGYTF. CDR3 sequence (DNA): TGTGCCAGCAGTCGAGGGAGCTATGGCTACACCTTC.

This rearrangement joins TRBV7-6 to TRBJ1-4; 9 bases match TRBD1. Germline CDR1 SGHVS, CDR2 FNYEAQ. The CDR3 is 15 amino acids. Trimming took 0 bases from V and 6 from J; bases not matched to a gene: 2. The CDR3 loop is CASSLAGTGHEKLFF. The CDR3 DNA sequence: TGTGCCAGCAGCTTAGCCGGGACAGGGCATGAAAAACTGTTTTTT.

J is TRBJ2-2 and V is TRBV7-9, with D maybe TRBD1 (6 bases). The V and J ends lost 4 bases and 4 bases respectively, with 13 bases between them. Germline V gene sequence: CDR1 SEHNR, CDR2 FQNEAQ (reference sequence). The CDR3 is 15 amino acids. The CDR3 DNA reads as TGTGCCAGCAGCTACCGGGACACTGGCACCGGGGAGCTGTTTTTT. It encodes CASSYRDTGTGELFF.

The table lists this clone with a count of one. CDR3 nucleotide sequence: TGTGCCAGCAGGTCAGGGGAAGAGAGAAACACCATATATTTT. It is translated as CASRSGEERNTIYF. V and J are TRBV28 and TRBJ1-3; a weak D match, TRBD1 (6 bases). Germline V gives CDR1 MDHEN, CDR2 SYDVKM. V gave up 6 bases and J gave up 5 bases, with 14 bases separating them. CDR3 length: 14 residues.

The chain couples TRBV30 to TRBJ2-1, with 10 nucleotides matching TRBD2. The length of the CDR3 is 14 residues. The V and J ends lost 4 bases and 3 bases, in that order; junction bases with no gene match: 3. In germline, CDR1 is GTSNPN, CDR2 SVGIG (reference sequence). The CDR3 DNA reads as TGTGCCTGGACCCAGCGGGGGGGCTACAATGAGCAGTTCTTC. Translating it yields CAWTQRGGYNEQFF.

The chain employs TRBV19 and TRBJ2-5, with unresolved D. CDR3 length: 13 amino acids. Germline CDR1 is LNHDA and CDR2 is SQIVND (reference sequence). V lost 3 bases to trimming and J lost 7 bases, with 12 bases between them. DNA for the CDR3: TGTGCCAGTAGTATCGGGTCCGGTGGGACCCAGTACTTC. Its protein is CASSIGSGGTQYF.

The chain joins TRBV19 to TRBJ2-1; 14 nucleotides align to TRBD2. The J segment lost 4 bases and the V segment lost 3 bases, leaving 2 bases of the junction unmatched. The germline CDR1 and CDR2 sequences are LNHDA and SQIVND (reference sequence). CDR3 size: 16 residues. The CDR3 nucleotides read TGTGCCAGTAGTATTCGGACTAGCGGGAGGTACAATGAGCAGTTCTTC. Protein sequence: CASSIRTSGRYNEQFF.